This T cell receptor beta chain was captured by sequencing in a study of blood T cell repertoires in COVID-19. Study background: Researchers got acute and convalescent COVID-19 samples from the United States, Italy and Spain. Nucleic acid was either cDNA or gDNA, and it came from T cells, B-cell-depleted T cells, or PBMCs.

The CDR3 runs 14 residues. V was trimmed by 4 bases and J by 5 bases, leaving 14 bases between them. The germline gives CDR1 SNHLY, CDR2 FYNNEI. In the source study's methods: Reference gene primer amplification in the assay estimated nucleated cell counts. Data came from immunoSEQ multiplex PCR; TCRdb stores just in-frame clones and leaves some out. V, J and clone size are taken as reported in that table, and D and trimming were inferred from the DNA itself. The repertoire holds 40,000 or so clones, with 60% to 80% as singletons. The rearrangement joins TRBV2 to TRBJ1-2; D is unresolved. Material for sequencing was peripheral blood. The clonotype comes from a woman in her 70s with acute or convalescent COVID-19. DNA of the CDR3: TGTGCCAGCAGTGTAGGCCGCGAACTATATGGCTACACCTTC. Translated, it gives CASSVGRELYGYTF. The variable domain in full, completed from reference TRBV2 and TRBJ1-2, reads EPEVTQTPSHQVTQMGQEVILRCVPISNHLYFYWYRQILGQKVEFLVSFYNNEISEKSEIFDDQFSVERPDGSNFTLKIRSTKLEDSAMYFCASSVGRELYGYTFGSGTRLTVV.